This TCR beta chain appears in the sequencing data of a study of Graves' ophthalmopathy and Graves' hyperthyroidism. This clonotype was seen many times. The V and J ends lost 6 bases and 0 bases respectively, with 12 bases between them. The CDR3 extends over 15 amino acids. The germline V gene encodes CDR1 SEHNR and CDR2 FQNEAQ (reference sequence). Investigators amplified TCR beta CDR3 regions from RNA transcripts. In the first round, RT-PCR was carried out with HTBI primers, and a multiplex PCR formed the second round. TCRdb ran MiXCR on the multiplex PCR reads and lists one entry per CDR3 protein. This sample has hundreds of thousands of distinct CDR3 sequences, with about 20% found just once. Hyperthyroidism was considered stable when no ophthalmopathy appeared within 18 months of follow-up.

The chain is built from TRBV7-9 and TRBJ1-3; D is unresolved. This clonotype originated in a young woman with stable Graves' hyperthyroidism. Some clones in this sample may be carry-over from other donors' samples. The sample taken for sequencing was peripheral blood. In DNA, the CDR3 is TGTGCCAGCAGTCTTTTATCAGCCTCTGGAAACACCATATATTTT. It is translated as CASSLLSASGNTIYF.